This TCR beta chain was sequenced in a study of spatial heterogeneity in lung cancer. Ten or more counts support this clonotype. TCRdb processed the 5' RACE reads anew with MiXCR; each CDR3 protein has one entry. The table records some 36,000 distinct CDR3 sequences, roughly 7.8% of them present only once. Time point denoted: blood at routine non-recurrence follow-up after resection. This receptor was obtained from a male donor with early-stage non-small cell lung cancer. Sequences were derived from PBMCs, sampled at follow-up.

CDR3 residues: CASSEGGTGAYNEQFF. The CDR3, as DNA: TGTGCCAGCAGTGAAGGGGGGACGGGTGCCTACAATGAGCAGTTCTTC. The genes are TRBV6-1 and TRBJ2-1; D possibly matches TRBD1 or TRBD2 (5 bases each). V shed 1 base and J shed 2 bases, with 12 bases lying between them. CDR1 MNHNS and CDR2 SASEGT come from the germline V gene. The CDR3 consists of 16 residues.